This TCR beta chain was retrieved from a study of CD8+CD57+ T cells in acquired aplastic anemia. Study details: Isolated CD4+ and CD8+ cells, once sorted, yielded DNA averaging roughly 3 ug. Findings and limits, study-wide: In common between the patients and the controls were around 29 CD8+ CDR3 sequences. A significant difference in CD8+ Simpson's diversity between patients and controls was not found.

TCR beta VDJ and CDR3 profiling used genomic DNA as template. TCRdb redid the calling of the reads with MiXCR, one entry per CDR3 protein. The table has more than 150,000 distinct CDR3 sequences, around half seen once. Only patients with CD8+CD57+ cell expansion on flow cytometry were chosen for sequencing. Patients were therapy-naive when their blood was sampled. V shed 7 bases and J 4 bases; nucleotides not matched to a gene: 7. This CDR3 has 14 residues. In its sample, this clonotype was seen many times. Its antigen is currently unknown. Sequenced input: sorted CD4+, CD8+, or CD8+CD57+ T cells (not recorded which) from PBMCs. This clonotype was sampled from a human donor with aplastic anemia. V usage is TRBV12-3 or TRBV12-4 and J usage is TRBJ2-1, with 7 bases lining up with TRBD2. The CDR3 here is CASTPGRAYNEQFF. As DNA, the CDR3 is TGTGCCAGCACCCCGGGGAGGGCATACAATGAGCAGTTCTTC.